This passage covers 14 T cell receptor beta chains from one sample sequenced in a study of shared clonotypes between healthy human individuals. Only in-frame clones appear in the TCRdb table, and some are missing; sequencing was by immunoSEQ multiplex PCR. The table includes 1.6 million or so clones, approximately 98.5% detected once. Sequencing was carried out using naive CD4+ T cells sorted from blood. Subset of the sample: CD45RA+ positively selected. These receptors originate from a man aged 25 to 45 in good health.

This chain links TRBV5-1 with TRBJ2-7; 7 positions match TRBD2. Germline values: CDR1 SGHRS, CDR2 YFSETQ. This CDR3 is 14 amino acids long. Trimming took 0 bases from V and 2 from J; bases not matched to a gene: 2. As DNA, the CDR3 is TGCGCCAGCAGCTTGGAACTAGCGACCTACGAGCAGTACTTC. As protein: CASSLELATYEQYF.

This clone was seen only once. The V gene is TRBV28, the J gene TRBJ1-1; TRBD1 aligns across 10 bases. The CDR3 totals 13 residues. Germline CDR1 is MDHEN and CDR2 is SYDVKM. The V segment lost 6 bases and the J segment 8 bases; nucleotides outside the gene matches: 6. The CDR3 DNA reads as TGTGCCAGCAGCAACGTGGGACAGGGGGAAGCTTTCTTT. It translates to CASSNVGQGEAFF.

This chain joins TRBV29-1 and TRBJ2-5; TRBD2 might be the D (5 bases). Per the germline V gene, CDR1 is SQVTM and CDR2 is ANQGSEA. The CDR3 totals 12 residues. The V end lost 7 bases, the J end lost 1 base, and 10 bases lay between the germline ends. The CDR3 DNA follows: TGCAGCGCTTGGACTGTCCAAGAGACCCAGTACTTC. Its protein is CSAWTVQETQYF.

The chain combines TRBV5-1 with TRBJ2-2; the D gene is possibly TRBD2 (5 bases). This CDR3 spans 14 amino acids. Germline-derived CDR1 and CDR2 are SGHRS and YFSETQ. Trimming stripped 3 bases from V and 3 bases from J, with 9 bases between. CDR3: CASSWNSDTGELFF. The CDR3 coding sequence is TGCGCCAGCAGCTGGAATAGCGACACCGGGGAGCTGTTTTTT.

The V and J genes are TRBV6-5 and TRBJ2-7; possibly TRBD2 for D (6 bases). V lost 0 bases and J lost 2, with 14 bases in between. The germline V gene encodes CDR1 MNHEY and CDR2 SVGAGI. CDR3 length: 16 amino acids. The CDR3 loop reads CASSYSAAGKAYEQYF. The DNA for the CDR3 is TGTGCCAGCAGTTACTCCGCTGCGGGAAAAGCCTACGAGCAGTACTTC.

This clone was seen just once. The CDR3 DNA reads TGTGCCAGCAGTTACCGACGGGGGGATATCGCTGAAAAACTGTTTTTT. This gives the protein CASSYRRGDIAEKLFF. V and J are TRBV28 and TRBJ1-4; possibly TRBD1 for D (5 bases). V lost 4 bases and J 7 bases, leaving 19 bases between the germline ends. Per germline, CDR1 MDHEN and CDR2 SYDVKM. This CDR3 has 16 amino acids.

The V call is TRBV5-8, the J call TRBJ1-1; D is uncertain. Germline V gene sequence: CDR1 SGHTS, CDR2 YDEGEE. The CDR3 extends over 14 amino acids. Trimming took off 2 bases at V and 0 bases at J, with 8 bases between the two ends. In nucleotides, the CDR3 is TGTGCCAGCAGCTTTGAGGAACTGAACACTGAAGCTTTCTTT. Its translation is CASSFEELNTEAFF. Drawing the rest from reference TRBV5-8 and TRBJ1-1, the complete variable domain is EAGVTQSPTHLIKTRGQQATLRCSPISGHTSVYWYQQALGLGLQFLLWYDEGEERNRGNFPPRFSGRQFPNYSSELNVNALELEDSALYLCASSFEELNTEAFFGQGTRLTVV.

The chain combines TRBV2 with TRBJ2-1; D not resolved. V was cut by 7 bases and J by 7 bases, with 8 bases left in between. The length of the CDR3 is 11 residues. CDR1 and CDR2 (germline): SNHLY, FYNNEI. CDR3 DNA sequence: TGTGCCAGCATTAAGGGAAATGAGCAGTTCTTC. Protein product: CASIKGNEQFF.

The rearrangement joins TRBV19 to TRBJ1-1; TRBD1 aligns across 10 bases. V was clipped by 4 bases and J by 3 bases; unmatched bases: 8. The CDR3 loop spans 16 amino acids. CDR1 LNHDA and CDR2 SQIVND come from the germline V gene (reference sequence). The CDR3 bases are TGTGCCAGTAGTAGGACAGGGGGTTACACCGACACTGAAGCTTTCTTT. It translates to CASSRTGGYTDTEAFF.

The V call is TRBV25-1, the J call TRBJ2-1; D could derive from TRBD1 or TRBD2 (5 bases each). The CDR3 covers 13 residues. V lost 0 bases and J lost 6, with 6 bases in between. Germline-derived CDR1 and CDR2 are MGHDK and SYGVNS. The CDR3 protein is CASSEYGTNEQFF. The DNA for the CDR3 is TGTGCCAGCAGTGAATATGGGACCAATGAGCAGTTCTTC.

This clone has just one count. This chain connects TRBV7-9 to TRBJ2-7, with 9 positions matching TRBD2. In germline, CDR1 is SEHNR, CDR2 FQNEAQ (reference sequence). CDR3 length: 12 amino acids. The CDR3: CAGTSNTHEQYF. In DNA form, the CDR3 reads TGTGCTGGGACTAGCAATACCCACGAGCAGTACTTC. Based on the CDR3 plus reference TRBV7-9 and TRBJ2-7, the full variable domain is DTGVSQNPRHKITKRGQNVTFRCDPISEHNRLYWYRQTLGQGPEFLTYFQNEAQLEKSRLLSDRFSAERPKGSFSTLEIQRTEQGDSAMYLCAGTSNTHEQYFGPGTRLTVT.

V is TRBV10-1 and J is TRBJ2-3, with TRBD1 identical over 7 bases. Germline V lookup: CDR1 WNHNN, CDR2 SYGVQD (reference sequence). J lost 3 bases, V lost 6 bases, and 3 bases had no gene match. This CDR3 spans 13 amino acids. For the CDR3, the DNA is TGCGCCAGCAGCCTGGGACAGACAGATACGCAGTATTTT. This codes for CASSLGQTDTQYF.

The chain combines TRBV5-1 with TRBJ1-1; 7 nucleotides align to TRBD1. Germline loops: CDR1 SGHRS, CDR2 YFSETQ. The CDR3 extends over 13 amino acids. Losses at the gene ends were 1 base for V and 5 bases for J; bases not matched to a gene: 2. In DNA, the CDR3 is TGCGCCAGCAGCTTGACACAGGGGACTGAAGCTTTCTTT. Its translation: CASSLTQGTEAFF.

This clone was found once. The V and J genes are TRBV6-1 and TRBJ1-2, with D hard to call. Germline lookup yields CDR1 MNHNS and CDR2 SASEGT. Deletions cut 2 bases from V and 6 bases from J, with 10 bases between. The CDR3 extends over 13 amino acids. DNA for the CDR3: TGTGCCAGCAGTGAACTGGGTAGGCATGGCTACACCTTC. Residues: CASSELGRHGYTF.